The 18 T cell receptor beta chains below all came from one sample that was sequenced in a study of OX40 agonist ivuxolimab in advanced cancers. Clones were sequenced by immunoSEQ multiplex PCR, and TCRdb holds only the in-frame ones, with some missing. This sample yields about 44,000 clones, of which under 90% are seen a single time; about 9.4% belongs to the top ten. The material was CD4+ or CD8+ T cells sorted from blood, obtained in a trial of the OX40 agonist ivuxolimab. These receptor sequences come from an adult with an advanced solid tumor such as melanoma, head and neck, liver or kidney cancer.

The genes are TRBV6-6 and TRBJ2-7; TRBD2 aligns across 8 bases. This CDR3 region has 15 residues. Germline V gives CDR1 MNHNY, CDR2 SVGAGI (reference sequence). V was pared by 0 bases and J by 7 bases, with 8 bases of the junction left unmatched. The CDR3 DNA reads as TGTGCCAGCAGTTACTCGATCGTCGGGAGGGGGGAGCAGTACTTC. Encoded protein: CASSYSIVGRGEQYF.

The rearrangement links TRBV9 to TRBJ2-3, with 11 bases lining up with TRBD1. Germline trimming cut 4 bases from V and 4 bases from J; bases unmatched to any gene: 5. Germline assignment: CDR1 SGDLS and CDR2 YYNGEE. CDR3 size: 15 residues. The CDR3 protein is CASSLGGQGADTQYF. For the CDR3, the DNA is TGTGCCAGCAGCCTAGGGGGACAGGGGGCAGATACGCAGTATTTT.

As concerns this clone: At one end, the junction sequence differs from germline, possibly due to a read error. The rearrangement joins TRBV6-5 to TRBJ2-1; D gene uncertain. Germline CDR1 is MNHEY and CDR2 is SVGAGI. CDR3 length: 15 residues. DNA for the CDR3: TGTGCCAGCAGTTACTCTGAGTATTTGGGATACAATAGGGTCTTC. Its protein is CASSYSEYLGYNRVF.

This rearrangement joins TRBV19 to TRBJ2-5, with 8 bases identical to TRBD1. The CDR3 loop spans 14 amino acids. The germline V gene encodes CDR1 LNHDA and CDR2 SQIVND (reference sequence). Trimming at V came to 5 bases and at J to 4 bases, leaving 6 bases not matched to a gene. The CDR3 protein is CASSSRQGIETQYF. The CDR3 nucleotides are TGTGCCAGTAGTTCTCGACAGGGGATAGAGACCCAGTACTTC. Variable domain in full (rest from reference TRBV19 and TRBJ2-5): DGGITQSPKYLFRKEGQNVTLSCEQNLNHDAMYWYRQDPGQGLRLIYYSQIVNDFQKGDIAEGYSVSREKKESFPLTVTSAQKNPTAFYLCASSSRQGIETQYFGPGTRLLVL.

The chain couples TRBV4-1 to TRBJ1-5; a possible D gene is TRBD1 (5 bases). Trimming removed 6 bases from V and 4 bases from J, with 22 bases in between. Germline assignment: CDR1 MGHRA and CDR2 YSYEKL. The CDR3 is 17 amino acids. The CDR3 protein is CASSKSRSGDRNQPQHF. The CDR3 DNA sequence: TGCGCCAGCAGTAAGTCCCGGTCGGGGGACCGAAATCAGCCCCAGCATTTT.

This chain joins TRBV19 and TRBJ1-1, with D hard to call. The ends were cut back, 11 bases at V and 11 bases at J, with 15 bases in the middle. The CDR3 sequence is 10 residues long. Germline CDR1 reads LNHDA; CDR2 reads SQIVND (reference sequence). The CDR3 sequence: CASGPRSAFF. The CDR3, as DNA: TGTGCCTCTGGACCCCGCTCGGCTTTCTTT.

The rearrangement links TRBV6-7 to TRBJ2-7; D is perhaps TRBD1 (6 bases). TRBV6-7 is an ORF for which the function is uncertain. The CDR3 spans 17 residues. Trimming shortened V by 6 bases and J by 0 bases, and 21 bases separated the two germline ends. CDR3: CASSPFHRVRSSYEQYF. As DNA, the CDR3 is TGTGCCAGCAGCCCTTTCCACAGGGTCCGCAGCTCCTACGAGCAGTACTTC.

The V call is TRBV10-1, the J call TRBJ2-5; no clear D gene. The tail of the sequence fits TRBJ2-7 better, so the J call may be wrong. From germline, CDR1 is WNHNN and CDR2 SYGVQD (reference sequence). This CDR3 spans 12 amino acids. The CDR3 DNA reads as TGCGCCAGCAGTGAGACGAACGACGAGCAGTACTTC. Translation: CASSETNDEQYF.

The chain has TRBV14 and TRBJ1-2; possibly TRBD1 for D (5 bases). Germline CDR1 is SGHDN and CDR2 is FVKESK. V gave up 0 bases and J gave up 7 bases, with 15 bases separating them. The CDR3 runs to 15 residues. The CDR3 DNA is TGTGCCAGCAGCCAAGACAACGTGGGGCGTGGTGGCTACACCTTC. Its protein product is CASSQDNVGRGGYTF.

This chain connects TRBV29-1 to TRBJ2-7; 9 nucleotides match TRBD1. The germline V gene encodes CDR1 SQVTM and CDR2 ANQGSEA. V was clipped by 4 bases and J by 7 bases; unmatched bases: 8. The CDR3 has 13 residues. The CDR3: CSVVGGQGEEQYF. In DNA, the CDR3 is TGCAGCGTTGTTGGGGGACAGGGAGAAGAGCAGTACTTC.

The V call is TRBV7-2, the J call TRBJ2-7; a possible D gene is TRBD1 (5 bases). Looked up from germline, CDR1 is SGHTA and CDR2 is FQGNSA. Trimming shortened V by 4 bases and J by 5 bases, and 12 bases separated the two germline ends. The CDR3 has 13 amino acids. CDR3 protein: CASSSRQFNEQYF. As DNA, the CDR3 is TGTGCCAGCAGCTCCCGACAGTTCAACGAGCAGTACTTC. Complete variable domain (other parts from reference TRBV7-2 and TRBJ2-7): GAGVSQSPSNKVTEKGKDVELRCDPISGHTALYWYRQSLGQGLEFLIYFQGNSAPDKSGLPSDRFSAERTGGSVSTLTIQRTQQEDSAVYLCASSSRQFNEQYFGPGTRLTVT.

The V and J genes are TRBV7-9 and TRBJ1-4, with 8 bases aligning to TRBD1. After removal of 4 bases from V and 2 bases from J, the junction contained 3 bases not matched to a gene. Germline V gene data show CDR1 as SEHNR and CDR2 as FQNEAQ (reference sequence). This CDR3 has 15 amino acids. The CDR3 loop is CASSSGQGTNEKLFF. The CDR3 DNA reads as TGTGCCAGCAGCTCCGGACAGGGTACTAATGAAAAACTGTTTTTT.

The rearrangement uses TRBV28 and TRBJ2-5, with D maybe TRBD1 (6 bases). Per germline, CDR1 MDHEN and CDR2 SYDVKM. V lost 5 bases and J lost 0, with 7 bases in between. This CDR3 is 13 amino acids long. CDR3 amino acids: CASSGQYQETQYF. The CDR3 DNA follows: TGTGCCAGCAGTGGACAGTACCAAGAGACCCAGTACTTC.

This sequence joins TRBV6-5 and TRBJ1-6; tentatively, D is TRBD1 (6 bases). This CDR3 contains 15 residues. V dropped 6 bases and J dropped 5 bases, with 14 bases sitting between them. Germline CDR1 reads MNHEY; CDR2 reads SVGAGI. CDR3 bases: TGTGCCAGCAGAGGCTCACAGGGAAATAATTCACCCCTCCACTTT. Protein sequence: CASRGSQGNNSPLHF.

V is TRBV6-6 and J is TRBJ2-2, with D uncertain. The CDR3 spans 14 residues. Looked up from germline, CDR1 is MNHNY and CDR2 is SVGAGI (reference sequence). Trimming stripped 0 bases from V and 4 bases from J, with 6 bases between. The CDR3 protein is CASSYSWSTGELFF. In DNA, the CDR3 is TGTGCCAGCAGTTACTCCTGGTCCACCGGGGAGCTGTTTTTT.

The chain links TRBV14 to TRBJ2-1; 8 bases are a match to TRBD2. Germline V lookup: CDR1 SGHDN, CDR2 FVKESK. J gave up 2 bases and V 4 bases, and 7 bases lay outside the gene matches. CDR3 length: 16 residues. CDR3: CASSPRSGSAYNEQFF. The CDR3 nucleotides are TGTGCCAGCAGCCCCCGGAGCGGGAGCGCCTACAATGAGCAGTTCTTC.

The rearrangement links TRBV2 to TRBJ2-7; perhaps TRBD1 as D (6 bases). Trimming took 3 bases from V and 2 from J, leaving 11 bases between them. From germline, CDR1 is SNHLY and CDR2 FYNNEI. The CDR3 length is 14 residues. The chain's CDR3 is CASSETGRPYEQYF. The CDR3 nucleotides are TGTGCCAGCAGTGAGACAGGACGACCCTACGAGCAGTACTTC.

This clone was seen once. V usage is TRBV19 and J usage is TRBJ2-5, with D maybe TRBD2 (5 bases). Looked up from germline, CDR1 is LNHDA and CDR2 is SQIVND (reference sequence). The CDR3 extends over 13 amino acids. The V end lost 5 bases, the J end lost 5 bases, and 12 bases lay between the germline ends. The CDR3 DNA reads as TGTGCCAGTAGTGGTGGCAGGAGGGAGACCCAGTACTTC. Amino acid sequence: CASSGGRRETQYF. The full variable domain, completed using reference TRBV19 and TRBJ2-5, is DGGITQSPKYLFRKEGQNVTLSCEQNLNHDAMYWYRQDPGQGLRLIYYSQIVNDFQKGDIAEGYSVSREKKESFPLTVTSAQKNPTAFYLCASSGGRRETQYFGPGTRLLVL.